This TCR beta chain is drawn from a study of Graves' ophthalmopathy and Graves' hyperthyroidism. CDR1 is ENHRY and CDR2 is SYGVKD in the germline V gene. The ends were cut back, 8 bases at V and 5 bases at J, with 21 bases in the middle. The CDR3 totals 16 residues. As diagnostic evidence, clinical symptoms, serum thyroxine, TRAb, thyroid ultrasound and orbital computed tomography were relied upon. Around 10 ml of fresh blood yielded the PBMCs by density gradient. This clonotype was recorded many times. The antigen is unknown. General study points: Also, most clonotypes expanded in the thyroid above 0.001 frequency appeared in blood. The model's prediction of ophthalmopathy progression had 70.59% sensitivity and 72% to 75% specificity.

The study amplified TCR beta CDR3 regions using RNA transcripts. An initial RT-PCR round employing HTBI primers preceded a second-round multiplex PCR. Each CDR3 protein gets one entry after TCRdb re-called the multiplex PCR reads with MiXCR. The profile shows 200,000 to 250,000 distinct CDR3 sequences, about 22% of them singletons. The sample taken for sequencing was peripheral blood. The chain employs TRBV10-3 and TRBJ2-2; D perhaps matches TRBD2 (7 bases). The origin of this receptor is a woman in her fifties or sixties with Graves' ophthalmopathy. CDR3 loop: CAIGGTQGRGTGELFF. The CDR3 DNA reads as TGTGCCATCGGGGGGACCCAGGGGAGGGGAACCGGGGAGCTGTTTTTT.